The rows below give T cell receptor beta chains drawn from one sample of a study of tumor-infiltrating lymphocytes in primary liver carcinoma. A single record per CDR3 protein comes from TCRdb applying MiXCR to the multiplex PCR reads. The repertoire holds some 180,000 distinct CDR3 sequences, with 60% as singletons. The sequenced sample was peripheral blood. These receptors were taken from a middle-aged man with primary liver carcinoma and hepatitis B virus infection. Each CDR3 is given with its conserved first and last residue. The D gene is left open where the match is weak. Rows may omit the clone size; those that give it use once, few, many or a size class.

v_call	clone_size	d_call	j_call	cdr3_aa	cdr3_nt
TRBV11-2	NA	NA	TRBJ2-5	CASSLAQGRGEIQYF	TGTGCCAGTAGCTTAGCACAGGGGCGGGGAGAGATCCAGTACTTC
TRBV5-5	NA	NA	TRBJ2-1	CASSGYTNNEQFF	TGTGCCAGCAGCGGTTACACTAACAATGAGCAGTTCTTC
TRBV6-5	NA	NA	TRBJ2-7	CASSFSTGDWEQYF	TGTGCTAGCAGTTTCTCTACAGGCGACTGGGAGCAGTACTTC
TRBV12-3/TRBV12-4	NA	NA	TRBJ1-2	CASSPRQYGYTF	TGTGCCAGCAGTCCCCGACAGTATGGCTACACCTTC
TRBV29-1	once	NA	TRBJ2-7	CSVLVNPLEQYF	TGCAGCGTTCTGGTTAACCCACTGGAGCAGTACTTC
TRBV7-9	NA	NA	TRBJ2-7	CASSLESAGTYEQYF	TGTGCCAGCAGCTTAGAATCAGCAGGGACCTACGAGCAGTACTTC
TRBV12-3/TRBV12-4	few	NA	TRBJ2-1	CASSPAGSIGGFF	TGTGCCAGCAGTCCAGCGGGCTCAATAGGGGGGTTCTTC
TRBV12-5	few	TRBD1	TRBJ1-6	CARSRTGGGYSPLHF	TGTGCTAGGTCCCGGACAGGGGGCGGGTATTCACCCCTCCACTTT
TRBV11-2	NA	NA	TRBJ2-1	CASSFEGRGERRDNEQLF	TGTGCCAGCAGCTTCGAAGGAAGGGGGGAGCGCAGGGACAATGAGCAGTTATTC
TRBV11-2	many	TRBD1	TRBJ1-1	CASSATGVRYTEAFF	TGTGCCAGCAGCGCTACAGGGGTGAGGTACACTGAAGCTTTCTTT
TRBV11-1	NA	NA	TRBJ2-7	CASRPESSYEQYF	TGTGCCAGCAGACCAGAGAGTAGTTACGAGCAGTACTTC
TRBV10-2	NA	NA	TRBJ2-7	CASSSDWGASYEQYF	TGCGCCAGCAGTTCAGACTGGGGAGCGTCCTACGAGCAGTACTTC
TRBV6-5	NA	TRBD2	TRBJ2-7	CASSPGGRAFYEQYF	TGTGCCAGCAGCCCTGGCGGGAGGGCCTTTTACGAGCAGTACTTC
TRBV12-3/TRBV12-4	NA	NA	TRBJ2-3	CASSTYTDTQYF	TGTGCCAGCAGTACCTACACAGATACGCAGTATTTT
TRBV29-1	NA	NA	TRBJ2-3	CSVEATRTDTQYF	TGCAGCGTTGAAGCTACACGCACAGATACGCAGTATTTT
TRBV29-1	NA	TRBD1	TRBJ2-2	CNVADRVTGELFF	TGCAACGTTGCGGACAGGGTCACCGGGGAGCTGTTTTTT
TRBV2	NA	TRBD2	TRBJ2-5	CASSLAEETQYF	TGTGCCAGCAGTCTAGCGGAAGAGACCCAGTACTTC
TRBV29-1	many	TRBD1	TRBJ1-5	CSVISTGGQPQHF	TGCAGCGTCATCTCGACAGGGGGTCAGCCCCAGCATTTT
TRBV4-2	NA	NA	TRBJ2-2	CASSQSVGAYGERFF	TGTGCCAGCAGCCAATCAGTCGGGGCGTACGGGGAGCGGTTTTTT
TRBV5-4	NA	NA	TRBJ1-1	CASSLAGLGENTEAFF	TGTGCCAGCAGCTTGGCCGGGTTGGGGGAGAACACTGAAGCTTTCTTT
TRBV6-1	NA	NA	TRBJ1-5	CASRTRPDSNHPQHF	TGTGCCAGCAGAACCAGGCCCGATAGCAATCATCCCCAGCATTTT
TRBV6-1	many	NA	TRBJ1-1	CASSLLFRAAFF	TGTGCCAGCAGCCTCCTTTTCAGGGCGGCTTTCTTT
TRBV29-1	NA	TRBD2	TRBJ2-3	CSVVFPSSGRTDTQYF	TGCAGCGTTGTTTTCCCGTCTAGCGGGAGGACAGATACGCAGTATTTT
TRBV11-1	NA	NA	TRBJ2-3	CASSEYGATYAQYF	TGTGCCAGCAGCGAATACGGGGCCACATATGCGCAGTATTTT
TRBV7-8	NA	NA	TRBJ2-5	CASSLVSGEKETQYF	TGTGCCAGCAGCTTAGTCTCCGGGGAGAAAGAGACCCAGTACTTC
TRBV11-2	NA	TRBD2	TRBJ2-1	CASSPVLAGIDEQFF	TGTGCCAGTTCCCCAGTACTAGCGGGTATTGATGAGCAGTTCTTC
TRBV13	NA	NA	TRBJ2-3	CASSLTTSGKRDTQYF	TGTGCCAGCAGCTTAACGACTAGTGGGAAGAGGGATACGCAGTATTTT
TRBV5-6	few	TRBD2	TRBJ2-7	CASSLGRAGEKDEQYF	TGTGCCAGCAGCCTGGGGCGAGCGGGAGAAAAGGACGAGCAGTACTTC
TRBV14	NA	TRBD2	TRBJ2-2	CASSQDRLAGIPGELFF	TGTGCCAGCAGCCAAGATCGCCTAGCGGGAATACCCGGGGAGCTGTTTTTT
TRBV29-1	few	TRBD2	TRBJ2-3	CSVEVAGPSLDTDTQYF	TGCAGCGTTGAAGTAGCGGGGCCGTCTCTCGACACAGATACGCAGTATTTT
TRBV6-5	NA	NA	TRBJ2-1	CASSSTGTQQFF	TGTGCCAGCAGCTCGACAGGAACCCAGCAGTTCTTC
TRBV5-5	NA	TRBD1	TRBJ2-6	CASSKTGSPVLTF	TGTGCCAGCAGCAAGACAGGGAGCCCCGTCCTGACTTTC
TRBV11-2	medium-sized	TRBD1	TRBJ2-7	CASSSTGGRRYEQYF	TGTGCCAGCAGCTCTACAGGGGGCCGGAGGTACGAGCAGTACTTC
TRBV29-1	NA	NA	TRBJ2-2	CRVVRDTGELFF	TGCAGAGTTGTCAGGGACACCGGGGAGCTGTTTTTT
TRBV4-2	NA	NA	TRBJ1-3	CANSQDLKHTIYF	TGTGCCAACAGCCAAGATCTAAAGCACACCATATATTTT